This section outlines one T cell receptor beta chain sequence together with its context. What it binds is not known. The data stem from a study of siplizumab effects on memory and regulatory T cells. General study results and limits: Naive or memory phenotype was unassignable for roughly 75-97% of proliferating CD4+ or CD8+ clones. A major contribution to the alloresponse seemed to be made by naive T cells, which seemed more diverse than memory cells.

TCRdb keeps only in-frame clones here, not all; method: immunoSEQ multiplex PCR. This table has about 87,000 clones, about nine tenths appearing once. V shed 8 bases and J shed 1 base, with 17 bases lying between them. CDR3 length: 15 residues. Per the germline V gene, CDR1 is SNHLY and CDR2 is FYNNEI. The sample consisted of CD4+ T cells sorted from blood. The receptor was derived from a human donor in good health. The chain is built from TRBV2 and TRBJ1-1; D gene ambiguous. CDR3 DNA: TGTGCCAGCGAGACCGATGGCGGGAGGAACACTGAAGCTTTCTTT. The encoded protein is CASETDGGRNTEAFF.